The entry below describes one T cell receptor (beta chain). The sample originates from a study of T cell changes during pregnancy in multiple sclerosis. Clones were read by immunoSEQ multiplex PCR, and TCRdb kept only the in-frame ones, dropping some. The sample gives tens of thousands of clones, roughly 91% of which show up once; more than 0.6% is in the top ten. CDR3 length: 18 residues. The V gene end was trimmed by 4 bases and the J gene end by 2 bases; junction bases not matched to a gene: 14. The V gene's germline CDR1 is MNHNS and CDR2 SASEGT. The specimen was CD4+ T cells from peripheral blood mononuclear cells, collected in the third trimester of pregnancy. The rearrangement joins TRBV6-1 to TRBJ2-5; the match to TRBD2 covers 9 bases. The TCR was taken from a female donor with multiple sclerosis, enrolled in a pregnancy study. This chain's CDR3 is CASSVTAGGPVIQETQYF. The DNA of the CDR3 is TGTGCCAGCAGTGTGACGGCGGGAGGGCCCGTGATACAAGAGACCCAGTACTTC.